This is a list of T cell receptor beta chains from one sample in a study of blood T cell repertoires in COVID-19. TCRdb's table, derived via immunoSEQ multiplex PCR, lists solely in-frame clones and lacks some. Of around 300,000 clones in the sample, about nine tenths were seen once. Material for sequencing was PBMCs or T cells enriched from blood (not recorded which). The source of these receptors is a woman in her 40s who had recovered from COVID-19. Both conserved end residues are part of each CDR3. D genes are given only for firm matches. Where a row states a size, it is once, few, many or the class of an expanded clone; other rows omit it.

>TRBJ1-2|.|.|TRBV30
TGTGCCTGGACGCACAGGGACGGCGGATGGGGCGGCTACACCTTC
CAWTHRDGGWGGYTF
>TRBJ2-2|.|few|TRBV7-9
TGTGCCCTAGGCGGGGGCCCCACCGGGGAGCTGTTTTTT
CALGGGPTGELFF
>TRBJ1-2|TRBD1|.|TRBV5-1
TGCGCCAGCAGCTTGTTCGAGGGACAGGGGGCCTTCTATGGCTACACCTTC
CASSLFEGQGAFYGYTF
>TRBJ2-3|.|.|TRBV10-3
TGTGCCATCAGTGAGTCCCTCACAGGGTATGCAGATACGCAGTATTTT
CAISESLTGYADTQYF
>TRBJ1-1|TRBD1|.|TRBV30
TGTGCCTTAGACAGGGCTAACACTGAAGCTTTCTTT
CALDRANTEAFF
>TRBJ1-2|TRBD1|.|TRBV3-1/TRBV3-2
TGTGCCAGCAGCCAAGATGGGGCACAGGGGTACTATGGCTACACCTTC
CASSQDGAQGYYGYTF
>TRBJ1-1|.|.|TRBV14
TGTGCCAGCAGCCAGCAAGTCGGCACTGAAGCTTTCTTT
CASSQQVGTEAFF
>TRBJ1-3|.|.|TRBV19
TGTGCCAGTAGTTGGGACTCAAGGACCGGAAACACCATATATTTT
CASSWDSRTGNTIYF
>TRBJ1-5|.|.|TRBV9
TGTGCCAGCAGCGTTCTTCAGCCCCAGCATTTT
CASSVLQPQHF
>TRBJ2-1|.|.|TRBV5-1
TGCGCCAGCAGCTTGGGGACGGGACTCAGGATAAATGAGCAGTTCTTC
CASSLGTGLRINEQFF
>TRBJ1-2|.|.|TRBV7-2
TGTGCCAGCAGCTTGGGGGAGGGCTATGGCTACACCTTC
CASSLGEGYGYTF
>TRBJ2-7|TRBD1|.|TRBV20-1
TGCAGTGCTAGTTCGGACAGGCCCGAGCAGTACTTC
CSASSDRPEQYF
>TRBJ1-4|.|.|TRBV5-1
TGCGCCAGCAGCCCTCGGGAGGGGAGGGATGAAAAACTGTTTTTT
CASSPREGRDEKLFF
>TRBJ1-1|.|.|TRBV29-1
TGCAGCGTTACAGGGTTGTACACTGAAGCTTTCTTT
CSVTGLYTEAFF
>TRBJ1-2|.|.|TRBV30
TGTGCCTGGAGCAGGCCCAACTATGGCTACACCTTC
CAWSRPNYGYTF
>TRBJ1-2|TRBD1|once|TRBV18
TGTGCCAGCTCTCTCGTCGGACAGGACTATGGCTACACCTTC
CASSLVGQDYGYTF
>TRBJ2-7|.|once|TRBV2
TGTGCCAGCAGGCAATCCCGGGACTCTACCTACGAGCAGTACTTC
CASRQSRDSTYEQYF
>TRBJ2-1|TRBD1|once|TRBV3-1/TRBV3-2
TGTGCCAGCAGTTGGACAGGGGGGCTAGCCTTCAATGAGCAGTTCTTC
CASSWTGGLAFNEQFF
>TRBJ1-6|.|.|TRBV30
TGTGCCTGGAGTGTAGGGGGGGCTAATTCACCCCTCCACTTT
CAWSVGGANSPLHF
>TRBJ1-2|.|.|TRBV10-2
TGCGCCAGCAGTGACTCTCCAGATTCGTTGGGCTACACCTTC
CASSDSPDSLGYTF
>TRBJ1-1|.|few|TRBV6-5
TGTGCCAGCAGTTGGGGGGGGAACACTGAAGCTTTCTTT
CASSWGGNTEAFF
>TRBJ2-7|TRBD1|.|TRBV2
TGTGCCAGCAACCCCGGACAGGTGGTGTCCTACGAGCAGTACTTC
CASNPGQVVSYEQYF
>TRBJ1-4|TRBD1|.|TRBV4-1
TGCGCCAGCAGCCAACGGGGACAGGTGCCCAACCAGTTTTTT
CASSQRGQVPNQFF
>TRBJ1-2|.|.|TRBV4-1
TGCGCCAGCAGCCAAGTTGGGGGCTCTTTGAGCGGCTACACCTTC
CASSQVGGSLSGYTF
>TRBJ1-1|.|.|TRBV13
TGTGCCAGCAGCTTAGGGTGGACACTGAACACTGAAGCTTTCTTT
CASSLGWTLNTEAFF
>TRBJ2-7|TRBD2|.|TRBV2
TGTGCCAGCATACTCGAGACTAGCGAAACGGCCTACGAGCAGTACTTC
CASILETSETAYEQYF
>TRBJ2-4|TRBD2|few|TRBV6-6
TGTGCCAGCAATCGTCTAGCGGGAGTAGGGGCCAAAAACATTCAGTACTTC
CASNRLAGVGAKNIQYF
>TRBJ1-2|TRBD1|.|TRBV7-2
TGTGCCAGCAGCTTAGCGGGGACAGGGGGGGCCCCCTATGGCTACACCTTC
CASSLAGTGGAPYGYTF
>TRBJ2-5|.|.|TRBV20-1
TGCAGTGCTAGTCGGGTTCGTCAGGGCCAAGAGACCCAGTACTTC
CSASRVRQGQETQYF
>TRBJ1-1|.|.|TRBV7-2
TGTGCCAGCAGCTTCCCAGGTCGAACTGAAGCTTTCTTT
CASSFPGRTEAFF
>TRBJ1-2|TRBD1|.|TRBV19
TGTGCCAGTAGTATGGGACAGGGCTGGTATGGCTACACCTTC
CASSMGQGWYGYTF
>TRBJ1-1|.|.|TRBV15
TGTGCCACCAGCGGAATCGGGACTGTATGGGGAACTGAAGCTTTCTTT
CATSGIGTVWGTEAFF
>TRBJ2-3|TRBD2|.|TRBV5-1
TGCGCCAGCAGCGCCACTAGCGGGGCCACAGATACGCAGTATTTT
CASSATSGATDTQYF
>TRBJ2-3|.|.|TRBV7-3
TGTGCCAGCAGCTTATTGGAGGGTACAGATACGCAGTATTTT
CASSLLEGTDTQYF
>TRBJ2-3|.|.|TRBV24-1
TGTGCCACCAGTGACACTATCGATCCGTCGGATACGCAGTATTTT
CATSDTIDPSDTQYF
>TRBJ2-7|.|few|TRBV4-3
TGCGCCAGCAGCCAAGATAATGGGACACCCTACGAGCAGTACTTC
CASSQDNGTPYEQYF
>TRBJ2-5|TRBD1|.|TRBV18
TGTGCCAGCCGATTGATACAGGGGGCGGCAGAGACCCAGTACTTC
CASRLIQGAAETQYF
>TRBJ2-5|.|.|TRBV5-1
TGCGCCAGCAGCTTGGTGGGGGGAGGAGTCCAAGAGACCCAGTACTTC
CASSLVGGGVQETQYF
>TRBJ1-6|.|.|TRBV29-1
TGCAGCGTTGAAGAGGGGAGGTCCCTCCACTTT
CSVEEGRSLHF
>TRBJ1-2|.|.|TRBV29-1
TGCAGCGTTGAAGGGCAGGGGTCCAACTATGGCTACACCTTC
CSVEGQGSNYGYTF
>TRBJ1-1|.|.|TRBV7-9
TGTGCCAGCAGTAAAAGGGGGAACACTGAAGCTTTCTTT
CASSKRGNTEAFF
>TRBJ1-2|TRBD1|.|TRBV7-7
TGTGCTAGCAGCGCCCGGGACAGGTACCACTATGGCTACACCTTC
CASSARDRYHYGYTF
>TRBJ2-1|TRBD2|.|TRBV6-5
TGTGCCAGCGGTTCGCTAGCGGGGGAGGATGAGCAGTTCTTC
CASGSLAGEDEQFF
>TRBJ2-7|.|.|TRBV5-1
TGCGCCAGCAGTCCCAGACAAAACTACGAGCAGTACTTC
CASSPRQNYEQYF
>TRBJ1-2|TRBD1|.|TRBV27
TGTGCCAGCAGTACCCGGGACAGAAACTATGGCTACACCTTC
CASSTRDRNYGYTF
>TRBJ1-1|TRBD1|.|TRBV19
TGTGCCAGTTACGGGGGACAGTCTTCCTTGAACACTGAAGCTTTCTTT
CASYGGQSSLNTEAFF
>TRBJ2-7|.|.|TRBV7-2
TGTGCCAGCAGCTTGGGGGGGCCTGAACGCGAGCAGTACTTC
CASSLGGPEREQYF
>TRBJ1-1|.|.|TRBV21-1
TGTGCCAGCAGCAAGAGACAGTTGAACACTGAAGCTTTCTTT
CASSKRQLNTEAFF
>TRBJ2-7|.|.|TRBV7-2
TGTGCCAGCAGCTTAGGGTGGGGGCGCGAAGGGGGCTCCTACGAGCAGTACTTC
CASSLGWGREGGSYEQYF
>TRBJ2-2|TRBD2|.|TRBV3-1/TRBV3-2
TGTGCCAGCAGCCAAGGCGGGGGGCGGGTCACCGGGGAGCTGTTTTTT
CASSQGGGRVTGELFF
>TRBJ2-5|TRBD2|.|TRBV2
TGTGCCAGCAAGTCGTCTAGCGGGGGGCCGAGGGTCCAGTACTTC
CASKSSSGGPRVQYF
>TRBJ2-7|.|.|TRBV7-3
TGTGCCAGCAGCTTGGGCGGGATGAGCTCCTACGAGCAGTACTTC
CASSLGGMSSYEQYF